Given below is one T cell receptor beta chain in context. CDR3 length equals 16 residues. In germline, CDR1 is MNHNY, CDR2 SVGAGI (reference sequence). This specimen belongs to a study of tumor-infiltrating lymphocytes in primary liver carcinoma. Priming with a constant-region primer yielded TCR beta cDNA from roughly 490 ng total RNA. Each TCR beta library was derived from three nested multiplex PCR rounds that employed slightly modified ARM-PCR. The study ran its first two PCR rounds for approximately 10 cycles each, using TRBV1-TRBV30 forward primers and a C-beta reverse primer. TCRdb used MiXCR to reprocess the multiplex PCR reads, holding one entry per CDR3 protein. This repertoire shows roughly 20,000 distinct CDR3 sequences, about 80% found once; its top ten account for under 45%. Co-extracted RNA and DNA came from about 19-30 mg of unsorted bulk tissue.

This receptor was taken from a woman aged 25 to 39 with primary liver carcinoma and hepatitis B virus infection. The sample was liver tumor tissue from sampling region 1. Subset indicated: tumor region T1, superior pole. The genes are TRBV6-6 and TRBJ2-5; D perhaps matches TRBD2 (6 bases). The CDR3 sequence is CLSSLKAAGTGETQYF. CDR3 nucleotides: TGTCTCAGCTCTCTTAAGGCAGCAGGGACTGGGGAGACCCAGTACTTC.